Presented here are 32 T cell receptor beta chains from one specimen sequenced in a study of T-cell reconstitution after alpha-beta-depleted transplantation in children. As it was prepared, the TCRbeta library received unique molecular identifiers. MiXCR, run by TCRdb on the PCR reads, gives a single entry per CDR3 protein. Of about 50,000 distinct CDR3 sequences listed, under 6% are singletons. Source: PBMCs, mostly from graft donor cells, taken 60 days after TCRalphabeta/CD19-depleted stem cell transplant. These receptors were taken from a female patient aged 2-10 years who had a stem cell transplant for aplastic anemia, so the T cells may come from the graft donor.

This clonotype was counted many times. The chain carries TRBV7-9 and TRBJ1-1; D gene uncertain. CDR3 length: 12 amino acids. Germline lookup yields CDR1 SEHNR and CDR2 FQNEAQ (reference sequence). Trimming removed 5 bases at V and 4 bases at J, with 8 bases between. CDR3 amino acids: CASSPPPTEAFF. CDR3 DNA sequence: TGTGCCAGCAGCCCACCACCCACTGAAGCTTTCTTT.

With respect to this clonotype: A far more abundant clone sits one base away, making this likely a read error. The chain carries TRBV7-3 and TRBJ2-3; tentatively, D is TRBD1 (6 bases). Germline V gene lookup returns CDR1 SGHTA and CDR2 FQGTGA. The length of the CDR3 is 13 residues. CDR3 region: CSSSLGGTDTQYF. The CDR3 nucleotides read TGTTCCAGCAGCTTAGGGGGTACCGATACGCAGTATTTT.

This clonotype was picked up many times. The V and J genes are TRBV28 and TRBJ1-1; D gene uncertain. This CDR3 contains 11 residues. The ends were cut back, 5 bases at V and 0 bases at J, with 1 base in the middle. Per germline, CDR1 MDHEN and CDR2 SYDVKM. The CDR3 region has the DNA TGTGCCAGCAGTGTGAACACTGAAGCTTTCTTT. This sequence encodes CASSVNTEAFF. Full variable domain (rest looked up from reference TRBV28 and TRBJ1-1): DVKVTQSSRYLVKRTGEKVFLECVQDMDHENMFWYRQDPGLGLRLIYFSYDVKMKEKGDIPEGYSVSREKKERFSLILESASTNQTSMYLCASSVNTEAFFGQGTRLTVV.

The table lists this clonotype with many counts. The J gene is TRBJ2-5, the V gene TRBV5-1; 8 bases match TRBD1. The CDR3 loop spans 16 amino acids. Trimming cost V 1 base and J 1 base; bases outside gene matches: 6. The germline V gene has CDR1 SGHRS and CDR2 YFSETQ. The CDR3 loop is CASSLFGTGGQETQYF. The DNA of the CDR3 is TGCGCCAGCAGCTTGTTCGGGACAGGCGGCCAAGAGACCCAGTACTTC. Looking up the rest from reference TRBV5-1 and TRBJ2-5 gives the full variable domain: KAGVTQTPRYLIKTRGQQVTLSCSPISGHRSVSWYQQTPGQGLQFLFEYFSETQRNKGNFPGRFSGRQFSNSRSEMNVSTLELGDSALYLCASSLFGTGGQETQYFGPGTRLLVL.

The chain joins TRBV3-1 to TRBJ2-5, with D tentatively TRBD1 or TRBD2 (5 bases each). The CDR3 runs to 18 residues. The germline V gene has CDR1 LGHDT and CDR2 YNNKEL (reference sequence). Trimming cost V 4 bases and J 2 bases, with 23 bases left between them. The CDR3 reads CASSPSAAGLWGQETQYF. For the CDR3, the DNA is TGTGCCAGCAGCCCCAGTGCGGCAGGGCTTTGGGGGCAAGAGACCCAGTACTTC.

The chain is built from TRBV10-3 and TRBJ1-4, with D perhaps matching TRBD1 (6 bases). The V gene's germline CDR1 is ENHRY and CDR2 SYGVKD. CDR3 length: 14 amino acids. V was trimmed by 4 bases and J by 2 bases, leaving 8 bases between them. Here the CDR3 reads CAISAGGTNEKLFF. The DNA of the CDR3 is TGTGCCATCAGTGCCGGGGGCACTAATGAAAAACTGTTTTTT.

This clonotype was counted ten times or more. The chain has TRBV28 and TRBJ2-3; no clear D gene. V gave up 4 bases and J gave up 6 bases, with 11 bases separating them. CDR3 length equals 13 residues. Germline CDR1 MDHEN, CDR2 SYDVKM. The CDR3 spells CASSSLDFDTQYF. The CDR3 nucleotides are TGTGCCAGCAGTTCCCTCGACTTCGATACGCAGTATTTT.

The chain couples TRBV5-1 to TRBJ1-1; TRBD1 matches 7 bases. This CDR3 comprises 13 residues. Per germline, CDR1 SGHRS and CDR2 YFSETQ. V lost 4 bases, J lost 6 bases, and 6 bases stayed unmatched. This CDR3 reads CASSSIDRAEAFF. For the CDR3, the DNA is TGCGCCAGCAGCAGTATAGACAGGGCTGAAGCTTTCTTT. The full variable domain, completed using reference TRBV5-1 and TRBJ1-1, is KAGVTQTPRYLIKTRGQQVTLSCSPISGHRSVSWYQQTPGQGLQFLFEYFSETQRNKGNFPGRFSGRQFSNSRSEMNVSTLELGDSALYLCASSSIDRAEAFFGQGTRLTVV.

The CDR3: CASSYLESPGELFF. CDR3 in DNA: TGTGCCAGCAGTTACCTAGAAAGTCCGGGGGAGCTGTTTTTT. The chain joins TRBV6-5 to TRBJ2-2; D remains unclear. Trimming stripped 2 bases from V and 8 bases from J, with 12 bases between. The CDR3 covers 14 residues. The germline gives CDR1 MNHEY, CDR2 SVGAGI.

This clonotype was detected ten times or more. This CDR3 reads CASSLGGTVNEQYF. CDR3 DNA sequence: TGTGCCAGCAGCTTGGGAGGGACAGTCAACGAGCAGTACTTC. This chain joins TRBV5-6 and TRBJ2-7; TRBD1 matches 7 bases. The CDR3 is made up of 14 amino acids. The trim removed 0 bases at V and 5 bases at J, leaving 5 bases unmatched. Germline CDR1 reads SGHDT; CDR2 reads YYEEEE.

This chain links TRBV5-1 with TRBJ2-5; 7 bases align to TRBD2. V lost 0 bases and J lost 5; bases outside the gene matches: 1. Looked up from germline, CDR1 is SGHRS and CDR2 is YFSETQ. This CDR3 has 13 residues. The CDR3: CASSLAGRETQYF. The CDR3 coding sequence is TGCGCCAGCAGCTTGGCCGGGAGGGAGACCCAGTACTTC.

In this sample, this clonotype turned up many times. J is TRBJ1-3 and V is TRBV10-3, with D perhaps matching TRBD1 (5 bases). Germline V gene data show CDR1 as ENHRY and CDR2 as SYGVKD. The CDR3 has 15 residues. With 3 bases removed from V and 3 bases from J, the gap between germline ends came to 12 bases. CDR3 amino acids: CAISDRQGVGNTIYF. The CDR3 nucleotides are TGTGCCATCAGTGATCGGCAGGGAGTTGGAAACACCATATATTTT.

This clonotype was detected only a few times. The CDR3 DNA sequence: TGTGCCAGCAGTGGCCCCGAGTATGGGGGGTACGAGCAGTACTTC. Translation gives CASSGPEYGGYEQYF. The V call is TRBV6-1, the J call TRBJ2-7, with D maybe TRBD2 (6 bases). Germline lookup yields CDR1 MNHNS and CDR2 SASEGT. This CDR3 has 15 amino acids. V lost 4 bases and J 4 bases, leaving 17 bases between the germline ends.

This clonotype was recorded a few times. This sequence joins TRBV7-3 and TRBJ1-6; D may be TRBD1 (6 bases). This CDR3 region has 15 residues. Trimming removed 2 bases from V and 12 bases from J, with 17 bases in between. CDR1 SGHTA and CDR2 FQGTGA come from the germline V gene. The CDR3 is CASSLDGGGEKPLHF. CDR3 DNA: TGTGCCAGCAGCTTAGACGGAGGGGGGGAAAAACCCCTCCACTTT.

This clonotype has a count of ten or more. This chain links TRBV19 with TRBJ2-1; 9 bases fit TRBD2. This CDR3 is 15 amino acids long. V gave up 2 bases and J gave up 9 bases; unmatched junction bases: 8. Looked up from germline, CDR1 is LNHDA and CDR2 is SQIVND (reference sequence). The DNA of the CDR3 is TGTGCCAGTAGTATAAATAGCGGGAGTAGGAGTGAGCAGTTCTTC. It codes for CASSINSGSRSEQFF.

The count of this clonotype is one. V usage is TRBV7-3 and J usage is TRBJ1-3; a possible D gene is TRBD1 (5 bases). Germline V gene lookup returns CDR1 SGHTA and CDR2 FQGTGA. V lost 6 bases, J lost 0 bases, and 12 bases lay in between. The length of the CDR3 is 15 residues. In nucleotides, the CDR3 is TGTGCCAGCAGTCAGGGCTCGAGCTCTGGAAACACCATATATTTT. This translates into CASSQGSSSGNTIYF.

This clonotype was observed many times. The chain employs TRBV5-1 and TRBJ1-1; a weak D match, TRBD1 (5 bases). CDR3 length equals 14 residues. V lost 2 bases and J lost 8, with 16 bases in between. The germline CDR1 and CDR2 sequences are SGHRS and YFSETQ. The CDR3 loop is CASSFGVAGGEAFF. For the CDR3, the DNA is TGCGCCAGCAGCTTCGGAGTGGCGGGGGGAGAAGCTTTCTTT. The full variable domain, completed using reference TRBV5-1 and TRBJ1-1, is KAGVTQTPRYLIKTRGQQVTLSCSPISGHRSVSWYQQTPGQGLQFLFEYFSETQRNKGNFPGRFSGRQFSNSRSEMNVSTLELGDSALYLCASSFGVAGGEAFFGQGTRLTVV.

This clonotype was found a few times. The V call is TRBV30, the J call TRBJ2-2; D gene ambiguous. Trimming removed 2 bases from V and 4 bases from J, with 17 bases in between. CDR1 is GTSNPN, CDR2 SVGIG, per germline (reference sequence). The CDR3 spans 16 residues. The CDR3 DNA sequence: TGTGCCTGGAGTTACCTAGGATTTTCAAGCACCGGGGAGCTGTTTTTT. Its translation: CAWSYLGFSSTGELFF. Supplemented by reference TRBV30 and TRBJ2-2, the full variable domain reads SQTIHQWPATLVQPVGSPLSLECTVEGTSNPNLYWYRQAAGRGLQLLFYSVGIGQISSEVPQNLSASRPQDRQFILSSKKLLLSDSGFYLCAWSYLGFSSTGELFFGEGSRLTVL.

This clonotype came up many times. The chain links TRBV3-1 to TRBJ2-7; 13 positions agree with TRBD2. There are 16 residues in the CDR3. Unmatched junction bases numbered 8, after V lost 3 bases and J lost 6 bases. The germline CDR1 and CDR2 sequences are LGHDT and YNNKEL (reference sequence). The CDR3 here is CASSHRLGTSGTEQYF. CDR3 in DNA: TGTGCCAGCAGCCACAGACTCGGGACTAGCGGGACCGAGCAGTACTTC.

This clonotype was counted at least ten times. This chain connects TRBV15 to TRBJ1-4, with no clear D. This CDR3 is built from 13 residues. In germline, CDR1 is LNHNV, CDR2 YYDKDF (reference sequence). V was pared by 0 bases and J by 8 bases, with 7 bases between. CDR3 in amino acids: CATSRDLREKLFF. Written as DNA, the CDR3 is TGTGCCACCAGCAGAGATCTTCGAGAAAAACTGTTTTTT.

This clonotype was seen ten or more times. The chain employs TRBV7-8 and TRBJ1-4; no firm D call. Per germline, CDR1 SGHVS and CDR2 FQNEAQ. The CDR3 consists of 15 residues. The ends were cut back, 9 bases at V and 0 bases at J, with 14 bases in the middle. CDR3 bases: TGTGCCAGTCGGACGGATTCAGCAACTAATGAAAAACTGTTTTTT. Protein: CASRTDSATNEKLFF.

There are many counts of this clonotype. The V gene is TRBV28, the J gene TRBJ2-1; 10 bases align to TRBD2. The CDR3 extends over 17 amino acids. The trim removed 2 bases at V and 6 bases at J, leaving 10 bases unmatched. CDR1 MDHEN and CDR2 SYDVKM come from the germline V gene. CDR3 amino acids: CASSLIVSGRTVNEQFF. The CDR3 DNA reads as TGTGCCAGCAGTTTAATTGTTAGCGGGAGGACCGTCAATGAGCAGTTCTTC. Full variable domain (remainder filled in from reference TRBV28 and TRBJ2-1): DVKVTQSSRYLVKRTGEKVFLECVQDMDHENMFWYRQDPGLGLRLIYFSYDVKMKEKGDIPEGYSVSREKKERFSLILESASTNQTSMYLCASSLIVSGRTVNEQFFGPGTRLTVL.

Many counts were recorded for this clonotype. The chain couples TRBV6-5 to TRBJ1-2; TRBD1 matches at 8 bases. Trimming removed 7 bases from V and 8 bases from J; junction bases left unmatched: 6. The germline CDR1 and CDR2 sequences are MNHEY and SVGAGI. The CDR3 spans 12 residues. CDR3 sequence (DNA): TGTGCCAGCAAAGGACAGGGTCCCGGCTACACCTTC. Its translation is CASKGQGPGYTF.

The sample holds a few counts of this clonotype. The CDR3 nucleotides are TGTGCCAGCAGTTTGCAGGGGGCGCGACAAGAGACCCAGTACTTC. Protein: CASSLQGARQETQYF. The V call is TRBV2, the J call TRBJ2-5, with TRBD1 matching 8 bases. After removal of 5 bases from V and 2 bases from J, the junction contained 7 bases not matched to a gene. This CDR3 contains 15 residues. Germline CDR1 reads SNHLY; CDR2 reads FYNNEI.

There are a few counts of this clonotype. The V and J genes are TRBV28 and TRBJ2-1; D call uncertain. V lost 5 bases to trimming and J lost 8 bases, with 22 bases between them. This CDR3 comprises 16 residues. Germline V gene lookup returns CDR1 MDHEN and CDR2 SYDVKM. In DNA form, the CDR3 reads TGTGCCAGCAGTAGCCCCCGGGCGGTCAACAGCGATGAGCAGTTCTTC. The encoded protein is CASSSPRAVNSDEQFF.

This clonotype has a count of ten or more. The V call is TRBV7-6, the J call TRBJ1-3; a weak D match, TRBD1 (5 bases). This CDR3 region has 17 residues. V lost 1 base and J lost 0, with 13 bases in between. The germline V gene has CDR1 SGHVS and CDR2 FNYEAQ. This chain's CDR3 is CASSLEVWGVSGNTIYF. DNA of the CDR3: TGTGCCAGCAGCTTAGAGGTTTGGGGGGTCTCTGGAAACACCATATATTTT.

This clonotype has just a few counts. The rearrangement uses TRBV7-9 and TRBJ1-2, with no clear D. V lost 2 bases and J 0 bases, leaving 7 bases between the germline ends. CDR1 and CDR2 from the germline V gene are SEHNR and FQNEAQ (reference sequence). This CDR3 is built from 14 residues. This chain's CDR3 is CASSLTESNYGYTF. The DNA for the CDR3 is TGTGCCAGCAGCTTAACTGAATCTAACTATGGCTACACCTTC.

This clonotype was seen repeatedly, ten times or more. The chain links TRBV5-1 to TRBJ2-5; TRBD1 aligns across 7 bases. The germline V gene has CDR1 SGHRS and CDR2 YFSETQ. The CDR3 contains 12 residues. Trimming at V came to 5 bases and at J to 5 bases, leaving 3 bases not matched to a gene. CDR3 residues: CASRQGPETQYF. The CDR3 DNA reads as TGCGCCAGCAGACAGGGGCCGGAGACCCAGTACTTC.

The table lists this clonotype with many counts. The chain links TRBV6-2 or TRBV6-3 to TRBJ2-7, with 9 bases fitting TRBD2. There are 15 residues in the CDR3. The V gene's germline CDR1 is MNHEY and CDR2 SVGEGT. With V trimmed by 4 bases and J by 4 bases, 8 bases remained unmatched. The CDR3 here is CASSFRGRVVYEQYF. Here the CDR3 DNA reads TGTGCCAGCAGTTTTCGCGGGAGGGTTGTTTACGAGCAGTACTTC.

This clonotype was seen at least ten times. The V gene is TRBV5-1, the J gene TRBJ2-3; tentatively, D is TRBD1 or TRBD2 (5 bases each). Trimming shortened V by 3 bases and J by 5 bases, and 7 bases separated the two germline ends. This CDR3 spans 12 amino acids. Looked up from germline, CDR1 is SGHRS and CDR2 is YFSETQ. The CDR3 DNA is TGCGCCAGCAGCTGGGACGAAGATACGCAGTATTTT. It encodes CASSWDEDTQYF. The variable domain in full, completed from reference TRBV5-1 and TRBJ2-3, reads KAGVTQTPRYLIKTRGQQVTLSCSPISGHRSVSWYQQTPGQGLQFLFEYFSETQRNKGNFPGRFSGRQFSNSRSEMNVSTLELGDSALYLCASSWDEDTQYFGPGTRLTVL.

By sample fraction, this clonotype is medium-sized (0.01 to 0.1%). The chain couples TRBV7-9 to TRBJ2-1; D is undetermined. There are 11 residues in the CDR3. Deletions cut 5 bases from V and 11 bases from J, with 10 bases between. Germline CDR1 and CDR2: SEHNR and FQNEAQ (reference sequence). The CDR3 reads CASSIQEKQFF. In DNA form, the CDR3 reads TGTGCCAGCAGCATTCAAGAAAAGCAGTTCTTC.

This clonotype occurred many times. The chain is built from TRBV5-1 and TRBJ2-1; 11 bases are shared with TRBD2. Germline trimming cut 1 base from V and 3 bases from J; bases unmatched to any gene: 0. The germline CDR1 and CDR2 sequences are SGHRS and YFSETQ. The CDR3 covers 15 residues. The DNA of the CDR3 is TGCGCCAGCAGCTTGACTAGCGGGGGCTACAATGAGCAGTTCTTC. Translating gives CASSLTSGGYNEQFF.